The rows below give T cell receptor beta chains drawn from one sample of a study of cytomegalovirus exposure and HLA in healthy donors. Clones were read by immunoSEQ multiplex PCR, and TCRdb kept only the in-frame ones, dropping some. In the table there are roughly 130,000 clones, 70% to 90% of which are singletons. Sequenced: PBMCs. These receptors all come from a woman aged 40 to 50 in good health and CMV-seropositive. Both conserved end residues are part of each CDR3. The D gene is left open where the match is weak. A clone size is listed for some rows: how often the clone was seen (once, few, many), or a class if it is expanded.

CDR3 protein: CARAERGALTDTQYF; CDR3 DNA: TGTGCTCGAGCCGAACGGGGGGCCCTCACAGATACGCAGTATTTT; J gene: TRBJ2-3; clone size: -; V gene: TRBV30; D gene: -
CDR3 protein: CASSIQDRGPYEQYF; CDR3 DNA: TGTGCCAGTAGTATACAAGACAGGGGGCCGTACGAGCAGTACTTC; J gene: TRBJ2-7; clone size: -; V gene: TRBV19; D gene: TRBD1
CDR3 protein: CASSFQRLAGGEQYF; CDR3 DNA: TGTGCCAGCAGCTTCCAACGACTAGCGGGAGGCGAGCAGTACTTC; J gene: TRBJ2-7; clone size: -; V gene: TRBV7-8; D gene: TRBD2
CDR3 protein: CASSLLRDSEKLFF; CDR3 DNA: TGTGCCAGCAGTTTACTCCGGGACAGCGAAAAACTGTTTTTT; J gene: TRBJ1-4; clone size: -; V gene: TRBV27; D gene: TRBD1
CDR3 protein: CASSYSRQGSEKLFF; CDR3 DNA: TGTGCCAGCAGTTACTCGAGGCAGGGGAGTGAAAAACTGTTTTTT; J gene: TRBJ1-4; clone size: -; V gene: TRBV6-5; D gene: -
CDR3 protein: CASRAQRTAFF; CDR3 DNA: TGTGCCAGCAGAGCACAGCGGACCGCTTTCTTT; J gene: TRBJ1-1; clone size: -; V gene: TRBV6-6; D gene: -
CDR3 protein: CASSVAAMGQGRNEQFF; CDR3 DNA: TGTGCCAGCAGCGTAGCTGCAATGGGACAGGGAAGAAATGAGCAGTTCTTC; J gene: TRBJ2-1; clone size: -; V gene: TRBV9; D gene: TRBD1
CDR3 protein: CASNPATSGEQFF; CDR3 DNA: TGTGCCAGCAACCCAGCGACTAGTGGCGAGCAGTTCTTC; J gene: TRBJ2-1; clone size: -; V gene: TRBV2; D gene: -
CDR3 protein: CASSVAVRGDTEAFF; CDR3 DNA: TGTGCCAGCAGCGTAGCCGTCAGGGGAGACACTGAAGCTTTCTTT; J gene: TRBJ1-1; clone size: -; V gene: TRBV11-2; D gene: -
CDR3 protein: CASSTGQVPDTQYF; CDR3 DNA: TGCGCCAGCAGCACGGGACAGGTTCCAGATACGCAGTATTTT; J gene: TRBJ2-3; clone size: few; V gene: TRBV5-1; D gene: TRBD1
CDR3 protein: CASSYGELGTQYF; CDR3 DNA: TGTGCCAGCAGTTACGGGGAGTTGGGGACCCAGTACTTC; J gene: TRBJ2-5; clone size: -; V gene: TRBV6-5; D gene: -
CDR3 protein: CASSLGGGNTIYF; CDR3 DNA: TGTGCCAGCAGCTTGGGTGGGGGGAACACCATATATTTT; J gene: TRBJ1-3; clone size: once; V gene: TRBV7-2; D gene: -
CDR3 protein: CASSRDSTTDTQYF; CDR3 DNA: TGTGCCAGCAGCCGGGACAGCACCACAGATACGCAGTATTTT; J gene: TRBJ2-3; clone size: -; V gene: TRBV14; D gene: TRBD1
CDR3 protein: CASSFGQDTEAFF; CDR3 DNA: TGTGCCAGCAGCTTCGGACAGGACACTGAAGCTTTCTTT; J gene: TRBJ1-1; clone size: -; V gene: TRBV5-4; D gene: TRBD1
CDR3 protein: CASSLGTGVRNTEAFF; CDR3 DNA: TGTGCCAGCAGTTTGGGGACAGGGGTTCGGAACACTGAAGCTTTCTTT; J gene: TRBJ1-1; clone size: -; V gene: TRBV27; D gene: TRBD1
CDR3 protein: CASGLGRGRFNEQFF; CDR3 DNA: TGTGCCAGCGGGTTGGGTAGGGGGCGATTCAATGAGCAGTTCTTC; J gene: TRBJ2-1; clone size: -; V gene: TRBV6-6; D gene: TRBD1
CDR3 protein: CASSSGPGYNEQFF; CDR3 DNA: TGTGCCAGCTCCTCCGGCCCGGGGTACAATGAGCAGTTCTTC; J gene: TRBJ2-1; clone size: -; V gene: TRBV28; D gene: -
CDR3 protein: CASSLEGRGGTGELFF; CDR3 DNA: TGCGCCAGCAGCTTGGAAGGAAGAGGGGGCACCGGGGAGCTGTTTTTT; J gene: TRBJ2-2; clone size: -; V gene: TRBV5-1; D gene: -
CDR3 protein: CASSATGQGTYGYTF; CDR3 DNA: TGTGCCAGCAGCGCAACGGGACAGGGAACCTATGGCTACACCTTC; J gene: TRBJ1-2; clone size: few; V gene: TRBV9; D gene: TRBD1
CDR3 protein: CASSSQQGLAGGTDTQYF; CDR3 DNA: TGTGCCAGCTCATCCCAACAGGGCCTAGCGGGAGGTACAGATACGCAGTATTTT; J gene: TRBJ2-3; clone size: -; V gene: TRBV18; D gene: TRBD2
CDR3 protein: CAIIVGLAGGYEQYF; CDR3 DNA: TGTGCGATCATTGTAGGACTAGCGGGGGGTTACGAGCAGTACTTC; J gene: TRBJ2-7; clone size: -; V gene: TRBV21-1; D gene: -
CDR3 protein: CASSLARSQEYF; CDR3 DNA: TGTGCCAGCAGCTTGGCTCGGTCCCAGGAGTACTTC; J gene: TRBJ2-7; clone size: once; V gene: TRBV5-6; D gene: -
CDR3 protein: CASSEAQQGDGNTIYF; CDR3 DNA: TGTGCCAGCAGTGAGGCACAACAGGGGGACGGAAACACCATATATTTT; J gene: TRBJ1-3; clone size: -; V gene: TRBV2; D gene: TRBD1
CDR3 protein: CASSRGGAAGGYTF; CDR3 DNA: TGTGCCAGCAGTCGCGGGGGTGCCGCGGGAGGCTACACCTTC; J gene: TRBJ1-2; clone size: -; V gene: TRBV28; D gene: -
CDR3 protein: CASSINPSGTGGGYTF; CDR3 DNA: TGTGCCAGCAGTATAAACCCTTCCGGGACAGGCGGGGGCTACACCTTC; J gene: TRBJ1-2; clone size: -; V gene: TRBV27; D gene: TRBD1
CDR3 protein: CASSYPQARAEQYF; CDR3 DNA: TGTGCCAGCAGTTACCCACAGGCCCGGGCCGAGCAGTACTTC; J gene: TRBJ2-7; clone size: -; V gene: TRBV6-6; D gene: -
CDR3 protein: CSAKAPGLAGGMYEQYF; CDR3 DNA: TGCAGCGCTAAAGCCCCGGGACTAGCGGGAGGCATGTACGAGCAGTACTTC; J gene: TRBJ2-7; clone size: -; V gene: TRBV29-1; D gene: TRBD2
CDR3 protein: CASFPGSGSYEQYF; CDR3 DNA: TGTGCCAGCTTCCCAGGGTCAGGATCCTACGAGCAGTACTTC; J gene: TRBJ2-7; clone size: -; V gene: TRBV18; D gene: -
CDR3 protein: CASSTGTGSNQPQHF; CDR3 DNA: TGTGCCAGCAGTACCGGGACAGGTAGCAATCAGCCCCAGCATTTT; J gene: TRBJ1-5; clone size: -; V gene: TRBV9; D gene: TRBD1